The clone carrying this TCR beta chain occurred a few times. Its antigen remains unidentified. CDR1 and CDR2 (germline): KGHSH, LQKENI. The germline V and J ends were trimmed by 5 bases and 1 base, with 11 bases remaining between them. This CDR3 spans 15 amino acids. The sample originates from a study of T cells after yellow fever vaccination. Researchers made TCR cDNA using 5'RACE template switching, and this step added a universal primer site and UMIs. TCRdb itself ran the 5' RACE reads through MiXCR, one entry per CDR3 protein. The profile shows 300,000 or so distinct CDR3 sequences, 10% to 15% of them singletons. The study's findings and limits: Booster samples showed a return of most primary-vaccination clones (around 96% CD4, around 88% CD8). The CD4 and CD8 compartments had a small share of their clonotypes in common.

The J gene is TRBJ2-2, the V gene TRBV18; D is ambiguous. The clonotype comes from a man aged 30 to 39 who received the YFV17D yellow fever vaccine. The sample here was CD4+ T cells sorted from PBMCs, taken 45 days after the yellow fever booster vaccination. CDR3 sequence (DNA): TGTGCCAGCTCAACCAAGACTGGGAACACCGGGGAGCTGTTTTTT. Residues: CASSTKTGNTGELFF.